What follows is one T cell receptor beta chain and its context. Its antigen is as yet unknown. Germline CDR1 reads SGHAT; CDR2 reads FQNNGV. The junction had 2 bases not matched to a gene; V was cut back by 3 bases and J by 2 bases. This CDR3 is built from 15 residues. This entry comes from a study of cytomegalovirus exposure and HLA in healthy donors. Whole-study findings and limits: A later analysis associated some 18,000 TCR beta sequences with HLA alleles at a 0.05 false discovery rate.

Vbeta (60) and Jbeta (13) primers were used in the PCR. Clones were sequenced by immunoSEQ multiplex PCR, and TCRdb holds only the in-frame ones, with some missing. This sample has under 90,000 clones; roughly 73% occur once, and the top ten carry over 2%. The chain employs TRBV11-2 and TRBJ1-5; 9 nucleotides match TRBD1. This receptor was taken from a man aged 35 to 55 in good health and CMV-seronegative. The specimen sequenced was PBMCs. The chain's CDR3 is CASSLGQGGNQPQHF. The CDR3 region has the DNA TGTGCCAGCAGCTTGGGACAGGGCGGCAATCAGCCCCAGCATTTT.